The sequence of this T cell receptor (beta chain) was determined in a study of blood T cell repertoires in COVID-19. Sequenced by immunoSEQ multiplex PCR; TCRdb stores in-frame clones only, minus some. The sample holds 400,000 to 450,000 clones; around 89% are singletons and the top ten take about 1.6%. Germline CDR1 reads SGHNT; CDR2 reads YYREEE (reference sequence). Trimming removed 6 bases from V and 0 bases from J, with 18 bases in between. CDR3 length: 17 amino acids. The chain recombines TRBV5-4 with TRBJ1-4; D not certain. Source material: peripheral blood. The receptor's source is a woman in her thirties or forties with COVID-19, enrolled during active disease. The DNA for the CDR3 is TGTGCCAGCAAACGCGGCAGCTCACTGACAACTAATGAAAAACTGTTTTTT. Amino acid sequence: CASKRGSSLTTNEKLFF.